The entry below describes one TCR beta chain. Its antigen is undetermined. The assay was immunoSEQ multiplex PCR, and TCRdb's table has in-frame clones only and misses some. The data hold 150,000 to 200,000 clones, with about 93% observed a single time. This sample stems from a study of T cell responses to AZD1222 COVID-19 vaccine. General study points: Reportedly, close to half of spike-specific TCRs are directed against unmutated variant regions. There were repertoire samples only from the period after the peak T cell response. The sample set comprised mostly white British donors with more females, and clonal diversity was possibly underestimated.

The CDR3 is made up of 14 amino acids. The J segment lost 10 bases and the V segment lost 6 bases, leaving 8 bases of the junction unmatched. The V gene's germline CDR1 is MNHEY and CDR2 SVGAGI. J is TRBJ1-6 and V is TRBV6-5; TRBD1 matches at 8 bases. This sample comprised peripheral blood, obtained 28 days after the second dose of the MenACWY control vaccine. The receptor was isolated from an adult who received the MenACWY meningococcal vaccine as a control. DNA for the CDR3: TGTGCCAGCAGCCTGACAGGGGCAGAGTCACCCCTCCACTTT. This sequence encodes CASSLTGAESPLHF.